This T cell receptor (beta chain) was retrieved from a study of T cells in Graves' hyperthyroidism and ophthalmopathy. Overall study results and limits: A model built on 13 V-J features separated ophthalmopathy from stable hyperthyroidism. Among clonotypes expanded in thyroid above 0.001, most were also found in blood.

Of note for this clonotype: As yet, its antigen is unknown.

Diagnoses used clinical symptoms, serum thyroxine and TRAb, thyroid ultrasound and orbital computed tomography. Fresh 10 ml peripheral blood yielded PBMCs. V was clipped by 6 bases and J by 5 bases; unmatched bases: 7. The CDR3 has 15 amino acids. Germline V gene lookup returns CDR1 MNHNS and CDR2 SASEGT. It was RNA transcripts that yielded the amplified TCR beta CDR3 regions. An initial round of RT-PCR targeting the TCR CDR3 relied on the HTBI primer set. Using its own MiXCR run on the multiplex PCR reads, TCRdb lists one record per CDR3 protein. The repertoire includes hundreds of thousands of distinct CDR3 sequences, 15% to 17% of them detected once, and 14% sits in the top ten.

The clonotype was recovered from a woman aged 18-30 years with Graves' hyperthyroidism. The rearrangement joins TRBV6-1 to TRBJ2-1; 10 positions match TRBD1. Sequencing used blood. The CDR3 loop is CASRPWDRGNNEQFF. DNA of the CDR3: TGTGCCAGCAGACCGTGGGACAGGGGTAACAATGAGCAGTTCTTC.